Listed here are 14 T cell receptor beta chains from one sample, sequenced in a study of blood T cell repertoires in COVID-19. Clones were sequenced by immunoSEQ multiplex PCR, and TCRdb holds only the in-frame ones, with some missing. Seen here are roughly 170,000 clones, 87% observed once, and the top ten hold 0.88%. Sequencing used peripheral blood. These receptors originate from a woman under 30 who had recovered from COVID-19.

The chain recombines TRBV7-9 with TRBJ2-2, with 7 bases lining up with TRBD1. In germline, CDR1 is SEHNR, CDR2 FQNEAQ (reference sequence). Losses at the gene ends were 6 bases for V and 4 bases for J; bases not matched to a gene: 8. This CDR3 is built from 15 residues. The CDR3 region is CASRTGNRGTGELFF. CDR3 coding DNA: TGTGCCAGCAGGACAGGGAATCGGGGCACCGGGGAGCTGTTTTTT.

The chain is built from TRBV18 and TRBJ1-1; unclear D gene. V lost 0 bases and J 1 base, leaving 9 bases between the germline ends. This CDR3 spans 15 amino acids. Germline CDR1 reads KGHSH; CDR2 reads LQKENI. In nucleotides, the CDR3 is TGTGCCAGCTCACCACCGCCGACTTCGAACACTGAAGCTTTCTTT. Its protein product is CASSPPPTSNTEAFF.

The chain carries TRBV7-9 and TRBJ2-1; 7 nucleotides align to TRBD2. The V gene's germline CDR1 is SEHNR and CDR2 FQNEAQ (reference sequence). J lost 6 bases, V lost 7 bases, and 12 bases had no gene match. This CDR3 comprises 15 residues. CDR3: CASTRRGGSINEQFF. Here the CDR3 DNA reads TGTGCCAGCACCAGAAGGGGCGGGAGCATCAATGAGCAGTTCTTC. The whole variable domain, filled in from reference TRBV7-9 and TRBJ2-1, reads DTGVSQNPRHKITKRGQNVTFRCDPISEHNRLYWYRQTLGQGPEFLTYFQNEAQLEKSRLLSDRFSAERPKGSFSTLEIQRTEQGDSAMYLCASTRRGGSINEQFFGPGTRLTVL.

This clone was seen a few times. The DNA of the CDR3 is TGTGCCAGCAGTTTATCGGGGCGGGGTTTACCCCAGCATTTT. Its protein is CASSLSGRGLPQHF. The chain joins TRBV27 to TRBJ1-5, with a possible D match to TRBD1 (5 bases). Between the trimmed V and J ends, which lost 0 bases and 10 bases, there was a span of 13 bases. Germline assignment: CDR1 MNHEY and CDR2 SMNVEV (reference sequence). The CDR3 spans 14 residues.

The chain recombines TRBV20-1 with TRBJ2-2, with a weak D call TRBD1 (5 bases). The CDR3 length is 11 residues. The V gene lost 3 bases and the J gene lost 9 bases, with 8 bases spanning the gap. Germline V CDR1 and CDR2: DFQATT, SNEGSKA (reference sequence). This CDR3 is CSARDKRELFF. The DNA for the CDR3 is TGCAGTGCTAGGGACAAGCGGGAGCTGTTTTTT.

The chain carries TRBV6-5 and TRBJ2-7, with TRBD1 as a possible D gene (5 bases). V lost 6 bases and J 2 bases, leaving 8 bases between the germline ends. CDR3 length: 12 residues. Germline CDR1 reads MNHEY; CDR2 reads SVGAGI. The CDR3 DNA reads as TGTGCCAGCAGCTCAGGGACCTACGAGCAGTACGTC. It specifies CASSSGTYEQYV.

The sample holds many counts of this clone. The V gene is TRBV6-4, the J gene TRBJ2-3; 13 bases are shared with TRBD2. The germline V gene has CDR1 MRHNA and CDR2 SNTAGT. The CDR3 consists of 15 residues. Trimming cost V 0 bases and J 6 bases; bases outside gene matches: 0. CDR3 amino acids: CASSDSTSGGDTQYF. The CDR3 coding sequence is TGTGCCAGCAGTGACTCGACTAGCGGGGGGGATACGCAGTATTTT.

This sequence joins TRBV7-9 and TRBJ1-4; D is ambiguous. The CDR3 is made up of 15 amino acids. With 5 bases removed from V and 8 bases from J, the gap between germline ends came to 18 bases. Germline V gene lookup returns CDR1 SEHNR and CDR2 FQNEAQ (reference sequence). The CDR3 sequence: CASSPPTTSEEKLFF. DNA for the CDR3: TGTGCCAGCAGCCCCCCTACGACGAGCGAAGAAAAACTGTTTTTT.

The chain's CDR3 is CSVEDLRPRVGYEQYF. The DNA for the CDR3 is TGCAGCGTTGAAGATTTGCGCCCCAGGGTGGGCTACGAGCAGTACTTC. The J gene is TRBJ2-7, the V gene TRBV29-1; D is possibly TRBD1 (5 bases). Germline V gene lookup returns CDR1 SQVTM and CDR2 ANQGSEA. The CDR3 contains 16 residues. Trimming pared 0 bases from V and 3 bases from J, leaving 18 bases between.

This clone was counted once. V gene TRBV18 combines with J gene TRBJ1-1; 9 nucleotides agree with TRBD1. Germline V gene data show CDR1 as KGHSH and CDR2 as LQKENI. After removal of 2 bases from V and 6 bases from J, the junction contained 4 bases not matched to a gene. CDR3 length: 14 residues. CDR3 sequence reads: CASSPEQGASEAFF. The CDR3 DNA is TGTGCCAGCTCACCAGAACAGGGGGCTTCTGAAGCTTTCTTT.

This clone has just a few counts. The V call is TRBV18, the J call TRBJ2-7; TRBD1 matches at 7 bases. Germline V gene lookup returns CDR1 KGHSH and CDR2 LQKENI. The J segment lost 2 bases and the V segment lost 2 bases, leaving 3 bases of the junction unmatched. The length of the CDR3 is 14 residues. Written as DNA, the CDR3 is TGTGCCAGCTCACCAAGGGACAGACCCTACGAGCAGTACGTC. Its protein product is CASSPRDRPYEQYV.

The V and J genes are TRBV10-2 and TRBJ1-2; the D gene is possibly TRBD1 (6 bases). The germline CDR1 and CDR2 sequences are WSHSY and SAAADI. The CDR3 has 13 residues. V was shortened by 7 bases and J by 2 bases, with 11 bases between the two germline ends. In DNA form, the CDR3 reads TGCGCCAGCACCGGACAGTTCAACTATGGCTACACCTTC. Protein product: CASTGQFNYGYTF.

V gene TRBV27 combines with J gene TRBJ2-1; 8 bases are shared with TRBD2. The trim removed 4 bases at V and 7 bases at J, leaving 9 bases unmatched. Germline CDR1 MNHEY, CDR2 SMNVEV (reference sequence). The length of the CDR3 is 15 residues. The CDR3 nucleotides read TGTGCCAGCAGTTCCAGCGGGAGAATAGGTAATGAGCAGTTCTTC. Its translation: CASSSSGRIGNEQFF.

The rearrangement uses TRBV7-2 and TRBJ2-3; 8 nucleotides line up with TRBD2. The CDR3 is 18 residues long. The germline V gene has CDR1 SGHTA and CDR2 FQGNSA. V lost 2 bases, J lost 0 bases, and 10 bases stayed unmatched. The CDR3 region has the DNA TGTGCCAGCAGCTTAAGGTCCGGCGGGAGGCCGAGCACAGATACGCAGTATTTT. Translation: CASSLRSGGRPSTDTQYF.